This T cell receptor beta chain was retrieved from a study of blood T cell repertoires in COVID-19. The CDR3 has 15 amino acids. Germline CDR1 is SGDLS and CDR2 is YYNGEE. With V trimmed by 3 bases and J by 2 bases, 7 bases remained unmatched. Methods used by the authors: By means of reference gene primer amplification, nucleated cell counts were estimated. Libraries were prepared by immunoSEQ multiplex PCR; TCRdb keeps only in-frame clonotypes and omits some of them. That table gives V, J and clone size, and the DNA gave D and trimming. The sample lists about 170,000 clones, 70% to 90% occurring once.

The chain combines TRBV9 with TRBJ2-7; TRBD2 agrees at 8 bases. Sequenced material: peripheral blood. This clonotype was sampled from a man aged 55-75 years who had recovered from COVID-19. The CDR3: CASSETPGLAYEQYF. The CDR3 DNA follows: TGTGCCAGCAGCGAGACCCCGGGACTAGCCTACGAGCAGTACTTC.